This TCR beta chain is from a study of cytomegalovirus exposure and HLA in healthy donors. Of note for this clone: What it binds is unknown.

The CDR3 has 14 amino acids. In germline, CDR1 is LGHNA, CDR2 YNFKEQ. Germline trimming cut 0 bases from V and 5 bases from J; bases unmatched to any gene: 3. The PCR ran on 60 Vbeta and 13 Jbeta primers. Libraries were prepared by immunoSEQ multiplex PCR; TCRdb keeps only in-frame clonotypes and omits some of them. The repertoire holds roughly 96,000 clones, with about four fifths as singletons. Study-wide results and caveats: A later analysis showed that HLA-associated TCR beta chains had undergone more clonal expansion than equally common others. A classifier reportedly called cytomegalovirus status with high sensitivity and specificity. In an earlier analysis, most TCR beta V segments were productive about 87% or about 30% of the time.

The source material was PBMCs. This sequence was found in a female donor in good health and CMV-seropositive. The rearrangement uses TRBV4-2 and TRBJ2-7; 8 bases match TRBD2. The CDR3 bases are TGTGCCAGCAGCCAAGATAGGGGACTAGACGAGCAGTACTTC. Translated, it gives CASSQDRGLDEQYF.